Below, one TCR beta chain is given with its context. The CDR3 length is 15 residues. CDR1 and CDR2 (germline): SNHLY, FYNNEI. J was trimmed by 0 bases and V by 2 bases; bases with no gene match: 1. Produced via immunoSEQ multiplex PCR; TCRdb's table is partial and in-frame only. The data contain a few million clones, about 90% of them singletons. This entry comes from a study of shared clonotypes between healthy human individuals. The TCR sequence derives from a man aged 18 to 30 in good health. Some clones in this sample may be carry-over from other donors' samples. This chain uses TRBV2 with TRBJ2-3, with 8 bases fitting TRBD1. Material: naive CD4+ T cells from PBMCs. The subset was: CD45RA+ positively selected. The CDR3 sequence: CASSEHRGSTDTQYF. The CDR3 nucleotides are TGTGCCAGCAGTGAACACAGGGGGAGCACAGATACGCAGTATTTT.